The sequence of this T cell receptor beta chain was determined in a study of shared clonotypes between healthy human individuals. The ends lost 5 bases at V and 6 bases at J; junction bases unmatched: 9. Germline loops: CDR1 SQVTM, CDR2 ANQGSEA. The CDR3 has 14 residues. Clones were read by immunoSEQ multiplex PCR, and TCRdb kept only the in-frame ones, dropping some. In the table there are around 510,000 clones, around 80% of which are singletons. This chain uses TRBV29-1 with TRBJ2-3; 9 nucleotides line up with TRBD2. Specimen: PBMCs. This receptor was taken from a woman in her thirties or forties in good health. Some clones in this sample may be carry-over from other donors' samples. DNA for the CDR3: TGCAGCGTTATAGCTAGCGGGGTTTTGGATACGCAGTATTTT. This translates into CSVIASGVLDTQYF.